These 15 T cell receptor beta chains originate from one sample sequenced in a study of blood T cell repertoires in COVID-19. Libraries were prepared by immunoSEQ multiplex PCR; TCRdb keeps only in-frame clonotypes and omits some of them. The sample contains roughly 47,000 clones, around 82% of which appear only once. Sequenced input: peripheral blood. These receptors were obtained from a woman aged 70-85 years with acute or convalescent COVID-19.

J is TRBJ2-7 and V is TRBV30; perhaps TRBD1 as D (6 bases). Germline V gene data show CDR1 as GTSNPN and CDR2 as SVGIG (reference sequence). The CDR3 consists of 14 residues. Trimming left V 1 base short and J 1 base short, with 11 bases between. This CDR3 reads CAWSGNRASYEQYF. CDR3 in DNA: TGTGCCTGGAGTGGAAACAGGGCTTCCTACGAGCAGTACTTC.

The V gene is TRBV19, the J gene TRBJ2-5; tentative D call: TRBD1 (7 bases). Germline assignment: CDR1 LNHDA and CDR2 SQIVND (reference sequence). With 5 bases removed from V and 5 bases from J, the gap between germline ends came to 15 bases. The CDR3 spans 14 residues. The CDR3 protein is CASSADRRVETQYF. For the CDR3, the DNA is TGTGCCAGTAGTGCGGACAGGAGGGTCGAGACCCAGTACTTC.

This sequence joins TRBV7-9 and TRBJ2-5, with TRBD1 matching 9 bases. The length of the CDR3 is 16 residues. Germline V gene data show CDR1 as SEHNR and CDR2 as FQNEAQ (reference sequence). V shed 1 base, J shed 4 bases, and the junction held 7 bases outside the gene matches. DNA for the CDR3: TGTGCCAGCAGCTTAGGACAGGGGGGACGGGGAGAGACCCAGTACTTC. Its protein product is CASSLGQGGRGETQYF.

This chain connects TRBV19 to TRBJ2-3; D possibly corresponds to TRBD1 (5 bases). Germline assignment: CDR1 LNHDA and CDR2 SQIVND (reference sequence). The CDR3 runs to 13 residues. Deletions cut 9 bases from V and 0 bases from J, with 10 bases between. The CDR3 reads CASRPGSTDTQYF. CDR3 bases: TGTGCCAGCAGACCAGGGAGCACAGATACGCAGTATTTT.

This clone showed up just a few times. The CDR3 reads CASSRSSSYNEQFF. As DNA, the CDR3 is TGTGCCAGCAGCAGAAGTAGCTCCTACAATGAGCAGTTCTTC. The chain combines TRBV7-2 with TRBJ2-1; D is unresolved. V was cut by 5 bases and J by 0 bases, with 8 bases left in between. Germline V gene data show CDR1 as SGHTA and CDR2 as FQGNSA. The CDR3 has 14 residues.

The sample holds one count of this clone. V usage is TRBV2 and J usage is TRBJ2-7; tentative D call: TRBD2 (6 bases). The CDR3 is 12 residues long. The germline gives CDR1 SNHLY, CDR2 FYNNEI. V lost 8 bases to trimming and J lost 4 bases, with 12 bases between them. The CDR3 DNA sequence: TGTGCCAGCGGCCGGGAGCTTTACGAGCAGTACTTC. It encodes CASGRELYEQYF.

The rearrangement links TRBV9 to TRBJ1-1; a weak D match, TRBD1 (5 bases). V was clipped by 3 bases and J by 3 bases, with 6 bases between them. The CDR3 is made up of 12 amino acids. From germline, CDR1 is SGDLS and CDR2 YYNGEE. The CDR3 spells CASSGQYTEAFF. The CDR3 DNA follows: TGTGCCAGCAGCGGACAGTACACTGAAGCTTTCTTT.

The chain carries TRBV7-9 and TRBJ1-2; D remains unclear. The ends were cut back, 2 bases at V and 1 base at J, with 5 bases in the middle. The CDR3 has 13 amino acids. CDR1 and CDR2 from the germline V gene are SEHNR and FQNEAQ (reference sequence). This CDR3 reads CASSLSLNYGYTF. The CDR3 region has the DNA TGTGCCAGCAGCTTAAGCCTTAACTATGGCTACACCTTC.

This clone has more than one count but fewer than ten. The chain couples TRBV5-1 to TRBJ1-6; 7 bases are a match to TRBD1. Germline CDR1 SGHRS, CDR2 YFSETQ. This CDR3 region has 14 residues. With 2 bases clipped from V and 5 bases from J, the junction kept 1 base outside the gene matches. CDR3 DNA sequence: TGCGCCAGCAGCTTAGGGACAGATAATTCACCCCTCCACTTT. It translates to CASSLGTDNSPLHF.

The CDR3 protein is CASSYYSGLAEEVQYF. As DNA, the CDR3 is TGTGCCAGCAGTTACTATTCGGGACTAGCGGAAGAGGTCCAGTACTTC. V is TRBV6-5 and J is TRBJ2-5, with 11 bases aligning to TRBD2. Germline V gives CDR1 MNHEY, CDR2 SVGAGI. The CDR3 consists of 16 residues. V lost 1 base, J lost 10 bases, and 11 bases stayed unmatched.

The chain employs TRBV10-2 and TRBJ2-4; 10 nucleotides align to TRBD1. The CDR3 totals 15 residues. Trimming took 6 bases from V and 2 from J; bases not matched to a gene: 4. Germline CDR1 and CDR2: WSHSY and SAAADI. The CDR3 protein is CASSRDRGTKNIQYF. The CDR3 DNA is TGCGCCAGCAGCCGGGACAGGGGTACCAAAAACATTCAGTACTTC.

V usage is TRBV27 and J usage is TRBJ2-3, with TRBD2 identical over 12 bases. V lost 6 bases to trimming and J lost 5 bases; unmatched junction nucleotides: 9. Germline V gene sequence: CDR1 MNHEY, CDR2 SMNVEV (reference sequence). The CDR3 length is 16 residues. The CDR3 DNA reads TGTGCCAGCAGCACGACTAGCGGGAGTCAGAGAGATACGCAGTATTTT. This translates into CASSTTSGSQRDTQYF.

The CDR3 nucleotides are TGTGCCAGCAGCTCGGGACTAGCGGGGCGATACGAGCAGTACTTC. Its protein is CASSSGLAGRYEQYF. V usage is TRBV7-2 and J usage is TRBJ2-7, with 13 positions matching TRBD2. Trimming removed 4 bases from V and 4 bases from J; junction bases left unmatched: 4. Germline-derived CDR1 and CDR2 are SGHTA and FQGNSA. This CDR3 spans 15 amino acids.

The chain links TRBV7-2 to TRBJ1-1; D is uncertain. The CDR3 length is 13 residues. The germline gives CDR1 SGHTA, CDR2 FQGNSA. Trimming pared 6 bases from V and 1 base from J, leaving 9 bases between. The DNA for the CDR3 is TGTGCCAGCAGAGGACTGCGGAACACTGAAGCTTTCTTT. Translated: CASRGLRNTEAFF.

This CDR3 reads CASSLWTGASSGANVLTF. CDR3 in DNA: TGTGCCAGCAGTTTATGGACAGGAGCTTCTTCTGGGGCCAACGTCCTGACTTTC. This rearrangement joins TRBV28 to TRBJ2-6; tentatively, D is TRBD1 (6 bases). The germline V gene has CDR1 MDHEN and CDR2 SYDVKM. Trimming shortened V by 0 bases and J by 1 base, and 13 bases separated the two germline ends. The CDR3 has 18 amino acids.